This passage covers 15 T cell receptor beta chains from one sample sequenced in a study of T cell responses to AZD1222 COVID-19 vaccine. TCRdb's copy holds only in-frame clones and misses some; the assay was immunoSEQ multiplex PCR. The table lists some 110,000 clones, approximately 88% of them singletons. The source material was peripheral blood, sampled on day 0 of AZD1222 vaccination. The receptor set was obtained from an adult in good health.

The chain links TRBV7-9 to TRBJ2-5, with D possibly TRBD2 on 5 matching bases. This CDR3 is built from 13 residues. CDR1 and CDR2 from the germline V gene are SEHNR and FQNEAQ (reference sequence). V lost 11 bases to trimming and J lost 5 bases, with 18 bases between them. The CDR3 loop reads CAGNRASGETQYF. CDR3 sequence (DNA): TGTGCCGGCAACCGGGCCTCGGGGGAGACCCAGTACTTC.

The chain is built from TRBV2 and TRBJ1-5; a possible D gene is TRBD1 (5 bases). The germline V and J ends were trimmed by 4 bases and 6 bases, with 10 bases remaining between them. The CDR3 runs to 13 residues. The germline V gene encodes CDR1 SNHLY and CDR2 FYNNEI. Here the CDR3 DNA reads TGTGCCAGCAGTGTCGTGGGGGGTCAGCCCCAGCATTTT. Translation: CASSVVGGQPQHF.

This chain uses TRBV4-2 with TRBJ1-3; maybe TRBD1 (6 bases). The CDR3 consists of 16 residues. The germline V and J ends were trimmed by 0 bases and 2 bases, with 11 bases remaining between them. Germline CDR1 and CDR2: LGHNA and YNFKEQ. The CDR3 nucleotides are TGTGCCAGCAGCCAAGATCTGGGGACACCTGGAAACACCATATATTTT. Translation: CASSQDLGTPGNTIYF.

The chain combines TRBV30 with TRBJ2-1, with 10 bases lining up with TRBD2. The junction had 7 bases not matched to a gene; V was cut back by 0 bases and J by 8 bases. The CDR3 runs to 15 residues. CDR1 and CDR2 (germline): GTSNPN, SVGIG (reference sequence). CDR3 in amino acids: CAWSVLSGRAYEQFF. The CDR3 nucleotides are TGTGCCTGGAGTGTACTAAGCGGGAGGGCCTATGAGCAGTTCTTC.

The CDR3 is CASSRRGNTGELFF. Written as DNA, the CDR3 is TGTGCCAGCAGCCGCAGGGGTAACACCGGGGAGCTGTTTTTT. The genes are TRBV3-1 (or the pseudogene TRBV3-2) and TRBJ2-2; maybe TRBD1 (6 bases). The germline V and J ends were trimmed by 4 bases and 2 bases, with 8 bases remaining between them. Germline V gene lookup returns CDR1 LGHDT and CDR2 YNNKEL (reference sequence). The CDR3 totals 14 residues.

The V gene is TRBV7-8, the J gene TRBJ1-2; D is uncertain. V was clipped by 5 bases and J by 5 bases, with 9 bases between them. Germline-derived CDR1 and CDR2 are SGHVS and FQNEAQ. The CDR3 length is 12 residues. The CDR3 spells CASSHEFYGYTF. The CDR3 coding sequence is TGTGCCAGCAGCCACGAGTTTTATGGCTACACCTTC.

The chain combines TRBV3-1 (or the pseudogene TRBV3-2) with TRBJ2-3; D remains unclear. V was trimmed by 0 bases and J by 4 bases, leaving 5 bases between them. Germline values: CDR1 LGHDT, CDR2 YNNKEL (reference sequence). The length of the CDR3 is 13 residues. The CDR3 DNA sequence: TGTGCCAGCAGCCAAGAGGTGGCAGATACGCAGTATTTT. It codes for CASSQEVADTQYF.

V is TRBV5-1 and J is TRBJ2-7; 10 bases are shared with TRBD2. The CDR3 sequence is 16 residues long. Germline assignment: CDR1 SGHRS and CDR2 YFSETQ. V trimming: 6 bases; J trimming: 7 bases; junction bases outside the gene matches: 16. The CDR3 here is CASTIYSGGPPEEQYF. The CDR3 region has the DNA TGCGCCAGCACCATCTATAGCGGGGGGCCACCGGAGGAGCAGTACTTC.

The J gene is TRBJ2-7, the V gene TRBV9; no clear D gene. Germline loops: CDR1 SGDLS, CDR2 YYNGEE. With 0 bases removed from V and 2 bases from J, the gap between germline ends came to 9 bases. The CDR3 totals 14 residues. The CDR3 DNA reads as TGTGCCAGCAGCGTAGACGGGCCGGCCTACGAGCAGTACTTC. Protein sequence: CASSVDGPAYEQYF.

The CDR3 here is CSVLGYNEQFF. For the CDR3, the DNA is TGCAGTGTGCTTGGTTACAATGAGCAGTTCTTC. The gene calls are TRBV20-1 and TRBJ2-1; D gene unclear. The CDR3 totals 11 residues. CDR1 DFQATT and CDR2 SNEGSKA come from the germline V gene (reference sequence). V lost 7 bases, J lost 4 bases, and 8 bases lay in between.

The chain employs TRBV30 and TRBJ1-5; D call uncertain. Germline V gene lookup returns CDR1 GTSNPN and CDR2 SVGIG (reference sequence). V gave up 0 bases and J gave up 5 bases, with 14 bases separating them. This CDR3 is built from 15 residues. The CDR3 sequence: CAWSVKVAADQPQHF. The CDR3 DNA sequence: TGTGCCTGGAGTGTAAAGGTCGCAGCCGATCAGCCCCAGCATTTT.

The CDR3 bases are TGTGCCAGCAGCTCACGGGTTGGGGAAAACAATGAGCAGTTCTTC. This sequence encodes CASSSRVGENNEQFF. The rearrangement uses TRBV7-9 and TRBJ2-1; no definite D call. The V gene's germline CDR1 is SEHNR and CDR2 FQNEAQ (reference sequence). CDR3 length: 15 residues. Trimming shortened V by 4 bases and J by 5 bases, and 15 bases separated the two germline ends.

The chain joins TRBV5-4 to TRBJ2-3; no reliable D call. The CDR3 is made up of 12 amino acids. The V end was cut by 3 bases, the J end by 3 bases, with 5 bases between. Germline V gene sequence: CDR1 SGHNT, CDR2 YYREEE (reference sequence). CDR3 DNA sequence: TGTGCCAGCAGCTCTCCAACAGATACGCAGTATTTT. Residues: CASSSPTDTQYF.

This chain joins TRBV28 and TRBJ1-2, with 7 bases lining up with TRBD1. The V gene end was trimmed by 9 bases and the J gene end by 4 bases; junction bases not matched to a gene: 11. CDR1 is MDHEN and CDR2 is SYDVKM in the germline V gene. The CDR3 runs to 14 residues. The CDR3 sequence is CASVNRGESYGYTF. The CDR3, as DNA: TGTGCCAGTGTGAACAGGGGCGAAAGCTATGGCTACACCTTC.

This chain connects TRBV4-2 to TRBJ2-1, with TRBD2 identical over 13 bases. Trimming cost V 0 bases and J 10 bases; bases outside gene matches: 6. Germline loops: CDR1 LGHNA, CDR2 YNFKEQ. The CDR3 totals 16 residues. Written as DNA, the CDR3 is TGTGCCAGCAGCCAAGAAGGACTAGCGGGGGCAGGAGAGCAGTTCTTC. It is translated as CASSQEGLAGAGEQFF.